The 9 T cell receptor beta chains listed next were all sequenced from one sample in a study of graft-versus-host responses after intestinal transplantation. Repertoires were generated with immunoSEQ multiplex PCR, while TCRdb's copy carries only in-frame clones and drops some. The table records about 1,900 clones, more than 30% of them present only once. The plating included approximately 200,000 irradiated, violet-dye-labeled stimulator cells together with approximately 200,000 CFSE-labeled responder cells. Sequences were derived from alloreactive CD8+ T cells from a mixed lymphocyte reaction culture, sampled before transplantation. This sample's subset: CFSE-low proliferating T cells sorted from approximately 6-day pre-transplant mixed lymphocyte reaction (GvH or HvG direction). These receptors originate from a human patient who was an organ donor for intestinal transplantation.

The V gene is TRBV4-3, the J gene TRBJ1-2, with D perhaps TRBD1 (5 bases). The CDR3 has 14 residues. The germline V gene has CDR1 LGHNA and CDR2 YSLEER. Trimming stripped 6 bases from V and 4 bases from J, with 15 bases between. In DNA, the CDR3 is TGCGCCAGCAGAACCGAAGGGGCGGGCTATGGCTACACCTTC. Its protein product is CASRTEGAGYGYTF.

This clone rates as large. This rearrangement joins TRBV5-7 to TRBJ1-2; D unresolved. TRBV5-7 is marked as an open reading frame, function uncertain. CDR3 length equals 17 residues. V lost 1 base to trimming and J lost 0 bases, with 16 bases between them. The CDR3 DNA reads as TGTGCCAGCAGCTTGTCTTTGGGCCAGGTTACTAACTATGGCTACACCTTC. This encodes CASSLSLGQVTNYGYTF.

This clone is termed large. The V call is TRBV7-6, the J call TRBJ2-7; 7 bases map to TRBD2. The CDR3 is made up of 18 amino acids. Germline V gene sequence: CDR1 SGHVS, CDR2 FNYEAQ. J was trimmed by 3 bases and V by 5 bases; bases with no gene match: 19. The CDR3 loop is CASSPGPGGSPEYYEQYF. The CDR3 DNA sequence: TGTGCCAGCAGCCCAGGCCCGGGGGGTAGCCCAGAATACTACGAGCAGTACTTC.

This clone was recorded a few times. The genes are TRBV6-6 and TRBJ2-1, with unresolved D. Trimming took off 2 bases at V and 0 bases at J, with 8 bases between the two ends. This CDR3 is built from 15 residues. In germline, CDR1 is MNHNY, CDR2 SVGAGI (reference sequence). This CDR3 reads CASSYDSSSYNEQFF. In DNA form, the CDR3 reads TGTGCCAGCAGTTACGACTCGAGCTCCTACAATGAGCAGTTCTTC.

The chain carries TRBV27 and TRBJ2-7; the match to TRBD1 covers 9 bases. CDR3 length: 15 amino acids. Germline loops: CDR1 MNHEY, CDR2 SMNVEV (reference sequence). After removal of 5 bases from V and 4 bases from J, the junction contained 9 bases not matched to a gene. The CDR3 is CASSLAGTGRYEQYF. CDR3 coding DNA: TGTGCCAGCAGTCTCGCCGGGACAGGGCGGTACGAGCAGTACTTC.

This rearrangement joins TRBV4-1 to TRBJ2-5; D is perhaps TRBD2 (6 bases). V was trimmed by 1 base and J by 3 bases, leaving 18 bases between them. The CDR3 consists of 17 residues. The germline gives CDR1 MGHRA, CDR2 YSYEKL. In DNA form, the CDR3 reads TGCGCCAGCAGCCAAGCGGACGGGGCGGGGCTAGAAGAGACCCAGTACTTC. It specifies CASSQADGAGLEETQYF.

The genes are TRBV23-1 and TRBJ2-6, with TRBD1 identical over 9 bases. TRBV23-1 is marked as an open reading frame, function uncertain. The CDR3 covers 19 residues. With V trimmed by 4 bases and J by 2 bases, 12 bases remained unmatched. CDR3 in DNA: TGCGCCAGCAGTCCCACAGGGGGCGCTCCCTTACCTGGGGCCAACGTCCTGACTTTC. Protein sequence: CASSPTGGAPLPGANVLTF.

The chain is built from TRBV30 and TRBJ1-2, with TRBD1 matching 9 bases. The CDR3 totals 15 residues. From germline, CDR1 is GTSNPN and CDR2 SVGIG (reference sequence). J gave up 6 bases and V 2 bases, and 10 bases lay outside the gene matches. The chain's CDR3 is CAWSLTSRDRDGYTF. CDR3 nucleotide sequence: TGTGCCTGGAGTTTGACGTCCCGGGACAGGGATGGCTACACCTTC.

The chain carries TRBV7-6 and TRBJ2-7, with 7 positions matching TRBD2. CDR1 SGHVS and CDR2 FNYEAQ come from the germline V gene. V shed 5 bases, J shed 3 bases, and the junction held 13 bases outside the gene matches. The CDR3 is 16 amino acids. CDR3 region: CASSQDLPGDYYEQYF. CDR3 nucleotides: TGTGCCAGCAGCCAAGATTTGCCGGGGGACTACTACGAGCAGTACTTC.